This T cell receptor beta chain derives from a study of Ad26.COV2.S vaccination and SARS-CoV-2 variants. Study-level findings and limits: The study found higher spike-specific TCR breadth in vaccine than placebo recipients. Similar non-spike TCR breadth was seen in vaccine and placebo recipients.

Treatment noted: approximately 18 received Ad26.COV2.S at low or high dose, single or two shots; roughly 5 received placebo; per-sample allocation not given. All samples were drawn on day 63, counting from the first vaccine or placebo injection. Immunization relied on an Ad26 vector, which expressed Wuhan-strain SARS-CoV-2 spike. A word on this clone: Its antigen is currently unknown.

The CDR3 length is 12 residues. Trimming took 2 bases from V and 8 from J, leaving 9 bases between them. The germline gives CDR1 KGHSH, CDR2 LQKENI. TCRdb's table, derived via immunoSEQ multiplex PCR, lists solely in-frame clones and lacks some. The table lists about 400,000 clones, approximately 90% of them singletons. The origin of this receptor is a person aged 18-60 years who received the Ad26.COV2.S COVID-19 vaccine or a placebo. This rearrangement joins TRBV18 to TRBJ1-2; D remains ambiguous. Specimen: peripheral blood, collected in a trial of Ad26.COV2.S vaccine versus placebo. CDR3 coding DNA: TGTGCCAGCTCACCAGTGCGCGGAGGCTACACCTTC. It codes for CASSPVRGGYTF.